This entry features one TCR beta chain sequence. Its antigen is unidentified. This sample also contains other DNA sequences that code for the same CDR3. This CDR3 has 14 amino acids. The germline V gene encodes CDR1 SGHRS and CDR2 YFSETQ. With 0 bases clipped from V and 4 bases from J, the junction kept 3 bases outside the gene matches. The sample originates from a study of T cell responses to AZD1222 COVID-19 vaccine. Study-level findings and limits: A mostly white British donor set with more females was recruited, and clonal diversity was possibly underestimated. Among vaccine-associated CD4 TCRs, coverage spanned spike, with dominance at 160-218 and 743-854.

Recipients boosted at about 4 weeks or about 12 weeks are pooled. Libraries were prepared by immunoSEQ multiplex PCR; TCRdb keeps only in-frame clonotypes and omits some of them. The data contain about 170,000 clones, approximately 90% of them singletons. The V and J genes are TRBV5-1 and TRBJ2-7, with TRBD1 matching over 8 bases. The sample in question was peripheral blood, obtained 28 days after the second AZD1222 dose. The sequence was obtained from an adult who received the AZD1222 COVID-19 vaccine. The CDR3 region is CASSLGQGRYEQYF. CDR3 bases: TGCGCCAGCAGCTTGGGACAGGGGCGGTACGAGCAGTACTTC.